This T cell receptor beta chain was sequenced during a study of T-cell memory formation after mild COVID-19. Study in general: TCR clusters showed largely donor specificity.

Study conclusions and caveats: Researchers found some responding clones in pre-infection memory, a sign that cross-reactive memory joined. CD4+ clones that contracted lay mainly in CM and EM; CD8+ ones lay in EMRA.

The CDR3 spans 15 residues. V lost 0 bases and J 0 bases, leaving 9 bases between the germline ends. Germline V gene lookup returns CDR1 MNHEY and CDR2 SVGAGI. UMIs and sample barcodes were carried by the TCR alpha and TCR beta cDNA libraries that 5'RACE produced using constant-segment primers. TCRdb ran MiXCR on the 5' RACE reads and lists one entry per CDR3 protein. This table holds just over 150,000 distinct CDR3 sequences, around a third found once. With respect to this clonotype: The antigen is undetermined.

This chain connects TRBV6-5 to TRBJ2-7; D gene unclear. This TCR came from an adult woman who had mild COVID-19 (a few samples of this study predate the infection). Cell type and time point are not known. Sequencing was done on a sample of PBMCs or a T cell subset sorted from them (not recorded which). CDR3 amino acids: CASSYSPGHSYEQYF. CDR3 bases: TGTGCCAGCAGTTACTCCCCGGGTCACTCCTACGAGCAGTACTTC.